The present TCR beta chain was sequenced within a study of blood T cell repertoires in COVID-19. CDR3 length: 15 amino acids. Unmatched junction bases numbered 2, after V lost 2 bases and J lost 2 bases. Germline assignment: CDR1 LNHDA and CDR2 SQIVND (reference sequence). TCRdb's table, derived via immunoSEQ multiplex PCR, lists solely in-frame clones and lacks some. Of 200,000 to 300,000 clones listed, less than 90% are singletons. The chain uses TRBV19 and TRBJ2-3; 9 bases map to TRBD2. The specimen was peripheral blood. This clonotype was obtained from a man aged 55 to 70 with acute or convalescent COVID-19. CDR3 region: CASSISGRFTDTQYF. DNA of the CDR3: TGTGCCAGTAGTATAAGCGGGAGGTTCACAGATACGCAGTATTTT. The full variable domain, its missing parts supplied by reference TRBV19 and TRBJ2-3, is DGGITQSPKYLFRKEGQNVTLSCEQNLNHDAMYWYRQDPGQGLRLIYYSQIVNDFQKGDIAEGYSVSREKKESFPLTVTSAQKNPTAFYLCASSISGRFTDTQYFGPGTRLTVL.